A selection of T cell receptor beta chains follows, all from one sample in a study of blood T cells in healthy people across ages. Using its own MiXCR run on the 5' RACE reads, TCRdb lists one record per CDR3 protein. The sample consists of roughly 1,000,000 distinct CDR3 sequences, 20% to 25% of them appearing once. This same sample was also taken into another study, of T cells of mothers and their children.

The sample was blood. These receptors originate from a girl aged 2 to 9 in good health. The CDR3 runs from the conserved cysteine through the conserved F or W. Fields, in order: clone size, J gene, V gene, D gene, CDR3 protein, CDR3 DNA. D genes are given only for firm matches. Some rows mark clone size as missing; the rest say once, few, many or name a class of expanded clone.

>-|TRBJ1-1|TRBV14|-
CASSQDLGGSAFF
TGTGCCAGCAGCCAAGATTTGGGAGGGTCGGCTTTCTTT
>-|TRBJ2-1|TRBV6-5|TRBD1
CASSTTGGRGGEQFF
TGTGCCAGCAGTACGACAGGGGGCCGGGGAGGGGAGCAGTTCTTC
>-|TRBJ2-1|TRBV20-1|-
CSAPHTYNEQFF
TGCAGTGCTCCCCACACTTACAATGAGCAGTTCTTC
>-|TRBJ2-4|TRBV29-1|-
CSVEDMNIQYF
TGCAGCGTTGAAGATATGAACATTCAGTACTTC
>few|TRBJ1-2|TRBV6-9|-
CASSPGREHYGYTF
TGTGCCAGCTCCCCGGGGAGGGAACACTATGGCTACACCTTC
>-|TRBJ2-7|TRBV27|TRBD1
CASSLSQGASEQYF
TGTGCCAGCAGTTTAAGTCAGGGGGCCAGTGAGCAGTACTTC
>few|TRBJ2-5|TRBV20-1|-
CSATHRAGETQYF
TGCAGTGCTACACATCGGGCCGGAGAGACCCAGTACTTC
>many|TRBJ2-5|TRBV11-2|-
CASRRPGTQETQYF
TGTGCCAGCAGGCGTCCGGGAACTCAAGAGACCCAGTACTTC
>-|TRBJ2-5|TRBV20-1|TRBD2
CSASQAGGLETQYF
TGCAGTGCTAGTCAAGCGGGAGGGCTAGAGACCCAGTACTTC
>few|TRBJ2-1|TRBV5-5|-
CASQGRGIYNEQFF
TGTGCCAGTCAGGGGAGGGGGATATACAATGAGCAGTTCTTC
>few|TRBJ1-1|TRBV29-1|TRBD1
CSVEGQRENTEAFF
TGCAGCGTTGAGGGACAGCGAGAGAACACTGAAGCTTTCTTT
>-|TRBJ2-5|TRBV7-9|-
CATTGVGAEQETQYF
TGTGCCACCACGGGCGTAGGGGCGGAACAAGAGACCCAGTACTTC
>few|TRBJ2-4|TRBV28|-
CASSFNFEGKNKNIQYF
TGTGCCAGCAGTTTTAATTTTGAGGGAAAGAACAAAAACATTCAGTACTTC
>-|TRBJ2-3|TRBV7-3|TRBD2
CASSLSVAGEGDTQYF
TGTGCCAGCAGCTTATCGGTAGCGGGAGAGGGGGATACGCAGTATTTT
>few|TRBJ2-5|TRBV29-1|-
CGVDRTQETQYF
TGCGGCGTTGATCGGACACAAGAGACCCAGTACTTC
>few|TRBJ2-3|TRBV6-5|TRBD1
CASRRQGARTDTQYF
TGTGCCAGCAGACGACAGGGGGCCCGCACAGATACGCAGTATTTT
>few|TRBJ2-6|TRBV10-2|-
CASSDPSRGANVLTF
TGCGCCAGCAGTGACCCTTCAAGAGGGGCCAACGTCCTGACTTTC
>few|TRBJ2-1|TRBV5-1|-
CASSWVGEQFF
TGCGCCAGCAGCTGGGTTGGTGAGCAGTTCTTC
>many|TRBJ2-5|TRBV5-1|TRBD1
CASSLDRAETQYF
TGTGCCAGCAGCTTAGACAGGGCAGAGACCCAGTACTTC
>few|TRBJ1-5|TRBV6-6|-
CASTLSGQPQHF
TGTGCCAGCACCCTATCGGGGCAGCCCCAGCATTTT
>few|TRBJ2-7|TRBV12-5|-
CASRRGESPYEQYF
TGTGCTAGTCGCAGGGGTGAATCTCCCTACGAGCAGTACTTC
>-|TRBJ2-2|TRBV15|TRBD1
CATSRLGQGRTGELFF
TGTGCCACCAGCAGACTCGGACAGGGTCGCACCGGGGAGCTGTTTTTT
>few|TRBJ1-5|TRBV9|TRBD1
CASSAGQGSNQPQHF
TGTGCCAGCAGCGCTGGACAGGGCAGCAATCAGCCCCAGCATTTT
>-|TRBJ1-1|TRBV11-1|-
CASSLARRFGEAFF
TGTGCCAGCAGCTTAGCGCGCAGGTTTGGTGAAGCTTTCTTT
>few|TRBJ1-1|TRBV2|TRBD1
CARGDRGSAFF
TGTGCCAGAGGGGACAGGGGATCGGCTTTCTTT
>-|TRBJ2-1|TRBV20-1|-
CSASGRGPYNEQFF
TGCAGTGCTAGCGGGAGAGGCCCCTACAATGAGCAGTTCTTC
>few|TRBJ2-3|TRBV18|-
CASSPSSPPTDTQYF
TGTGCCAGCTCACCTAGCTCCCCCCCCACAGATACGCAGTATTTT
>few|TRBJ2-1|TRBV29-1|TRBD1
CSVDRPDRGYNEQFF
TGCAGCGTCGATCGACCCGACAGGGGCTACAATGAGCAGTTCTTC
>many|TRBJ2-7|TRBV27|TRBD1
CASSLRGLSYEQYF
TGTGCCAGCAGTTTGAGGGGGCTCTCCTACGAGCAGTACTTC
>few|TRBJ2-3|TRBV10-3|TRBD1
CAISEPWTGINLPDTQYF
TGTGCCATCAGTGAGCCGTGGACAGGGATTAATCTACCAGATACGCAGTATTTT
>few|TRBJ2-6|TRBV7-3|-
CASSFGVLGANVLTF
TGTGCCAGCAGCTTTGGGGTCTTGGGGGCCAACGTCCTGACTTTC
>many|TRBJ2-5|TRBV23-1|TRBD2
CTRLAWGETQYF
TGCACCCGACTAGCGTGGGGAGAGACCCAGTACTTC
>few|TRBJ2-7|TRBV29-1|-
CSVEGDTSYEQYF
TGCAGCGTTGAAGGGGACACCTCCTACGAGCAGTACTTC
>few|TRBJ2-3|TRBV5-6|-
CASSFAGQTYTDTQYF
TGTGCCAGCAGCTTCGCGGGACAGACGTACACAGATACGCAGTATTTT
>few|TRBJ1-1|TRBV4-1|-
CASSQDTGLLNTEAFF
TGCGCCAGCAGCCAAGATACGGGACTACTGAACACTGAAGCTTTCTTT
>few|TRBJ2-1|TRBV7-9|-
CASSTPGSVEQFF
TGTGCCAGCAGCACTCCCGGGAGTGTAGAGCAGTTCTTC
>-|TRBJ2-1|TRBV27|TRBD2
CASSLSTLGREALNEQFF
TGTGCCAGCAGTTTATCGACGTTGGGGCGGGAGGCCCTTAATGAGCAGTTCTTC
>-|TRBJ2-7|TRBV28|-
CASTTGEGVAYEQYF
TGTGCCAGCACCACGGGGGAGGGGGTGGCTTACGAGCAGTACTTC
>-|TRBJ2-3|TRBV5-1|-
CASTRSSSSVLTDTQYF
TGCGCCAGCACCCGATCCTCCTCTAGCGTTTTGACAGATACGCAGTATTTT
>-|TRBJ2-1|TRBV5-5|TRBD2
CASSPSLAGSYNEQFF
TGTGCCAGCAGCCCTTCTCTAGCGGGGTCCTACAATGAGCAGTTCTTC
>-|TRBJ2-1|TRBV2|TRBD2
CASSERESVLYNEQFF
TGTGCCAGCAGTGAGCGGGAGAGTGTTCTGTACAATGAGCAGTTCTTC
>-|TRBJ2-3|TRBV24-1|TRBD1
CATSGQGPTDTQYF
TGTGCCACCAGTGGACAGGGTCCCACAGATACGCAGTATTTT
>few|TRBJ2-7|TRBV20-1|TRBD1
CSARKVQGQGFHEQYF
TGCAGTGCTAGAAAGGTTCAAGGACAGGGTTTCCACGAGCAGTACTTC